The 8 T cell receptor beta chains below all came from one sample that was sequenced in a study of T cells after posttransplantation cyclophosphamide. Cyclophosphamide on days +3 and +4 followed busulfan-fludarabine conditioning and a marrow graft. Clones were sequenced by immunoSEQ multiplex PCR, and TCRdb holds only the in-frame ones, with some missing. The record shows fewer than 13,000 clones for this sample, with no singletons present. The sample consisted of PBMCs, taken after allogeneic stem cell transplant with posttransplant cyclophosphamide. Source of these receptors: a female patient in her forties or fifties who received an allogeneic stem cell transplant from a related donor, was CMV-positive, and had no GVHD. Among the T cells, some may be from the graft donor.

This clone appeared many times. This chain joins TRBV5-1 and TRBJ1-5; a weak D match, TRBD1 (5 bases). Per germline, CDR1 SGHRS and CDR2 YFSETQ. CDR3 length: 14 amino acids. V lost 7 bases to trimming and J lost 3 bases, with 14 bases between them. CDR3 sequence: CASPRGRTNQPQHF. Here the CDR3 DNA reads TGCGCCAGCCCCCGGGGGAGGACCAATCAGCCCCAGCATTTT.

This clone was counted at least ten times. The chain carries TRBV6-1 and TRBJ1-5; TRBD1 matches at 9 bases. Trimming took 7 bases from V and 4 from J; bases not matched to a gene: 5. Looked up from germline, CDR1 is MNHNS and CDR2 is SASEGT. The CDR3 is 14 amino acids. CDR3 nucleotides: TGTGCCAGCAAACAGGGGGCTTCGAATCAGCCCCAGCATTTT. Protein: CASKQGASNQPQHF.

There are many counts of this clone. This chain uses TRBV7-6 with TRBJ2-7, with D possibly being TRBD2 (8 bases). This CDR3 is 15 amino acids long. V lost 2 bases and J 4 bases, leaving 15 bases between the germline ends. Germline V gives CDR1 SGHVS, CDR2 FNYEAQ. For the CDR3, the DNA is TGTGCCAGCAGCTTAAAAGGGGGCGGGAGGTACGAGCAGTACTTC. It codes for CASSLKGGGRYEQYF.

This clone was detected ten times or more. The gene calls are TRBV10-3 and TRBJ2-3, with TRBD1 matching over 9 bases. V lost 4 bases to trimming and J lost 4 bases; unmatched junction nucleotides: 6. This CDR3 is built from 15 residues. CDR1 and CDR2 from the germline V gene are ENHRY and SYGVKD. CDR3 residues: CAISAGGQGPDTQYF. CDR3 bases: TGTGCCATCAGTGCAGGGGGACAGGGACCAGATACGCAGTATTTT.

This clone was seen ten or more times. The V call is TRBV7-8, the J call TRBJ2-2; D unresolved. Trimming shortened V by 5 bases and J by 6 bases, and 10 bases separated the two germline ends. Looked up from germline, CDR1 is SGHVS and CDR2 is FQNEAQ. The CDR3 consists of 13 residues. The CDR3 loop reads CASSPKRAGELFF. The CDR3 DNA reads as TGTGCCAGCAGCCCGAAACGGGCCGGGGAGCTGTTTTTT.

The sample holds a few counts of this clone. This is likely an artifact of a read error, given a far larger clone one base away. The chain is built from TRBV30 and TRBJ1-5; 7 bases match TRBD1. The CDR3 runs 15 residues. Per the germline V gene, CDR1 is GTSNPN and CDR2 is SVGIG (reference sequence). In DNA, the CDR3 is TGTGTCTGGGGGACTAGGGGACAGTATAATCAGCCCCAGCATTTT. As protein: CVWGTRGQYNQPQHF.

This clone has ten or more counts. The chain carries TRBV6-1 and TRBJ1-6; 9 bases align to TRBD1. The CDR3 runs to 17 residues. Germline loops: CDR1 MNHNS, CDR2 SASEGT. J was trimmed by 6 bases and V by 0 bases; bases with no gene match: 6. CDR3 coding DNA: TGTGCCAGCAGTGAAGCGGCTCCGGGACAGGGTAATTCACCCCTCCACTTT. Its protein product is CASSEAAPGQGNSPLHF.

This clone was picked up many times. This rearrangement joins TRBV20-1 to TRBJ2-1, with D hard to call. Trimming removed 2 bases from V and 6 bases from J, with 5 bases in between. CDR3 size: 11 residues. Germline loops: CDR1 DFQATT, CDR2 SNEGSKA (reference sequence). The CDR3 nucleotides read TGCAGTGCTAGATATAGCAATGAGCAGTTCTTC. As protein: CSARYSNEQFF.